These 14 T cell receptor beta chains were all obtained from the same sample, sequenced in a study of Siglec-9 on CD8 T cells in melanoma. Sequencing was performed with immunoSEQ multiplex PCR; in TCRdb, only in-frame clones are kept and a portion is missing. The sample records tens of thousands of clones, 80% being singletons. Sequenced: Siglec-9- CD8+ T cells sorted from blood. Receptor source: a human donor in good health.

The CDR3 region has the DNA TGTGCCAGCAGCTTGGGCAGGGGGCGGGAGACCCAGTACTTC. This codes for CASSLGRGRETQYF. The chain uses TRBV7-9 and TRBJ2-5; 8 nucleotides match TRBD1. CDR3 length: 14 amino acids. With 3 bases clipped from V and 5 bases from J, the junction kept 5 bases outside the gene matches. Germline lookup yields CDR1 SEHNR and CDR2 FQNEAQ (reference sequence).

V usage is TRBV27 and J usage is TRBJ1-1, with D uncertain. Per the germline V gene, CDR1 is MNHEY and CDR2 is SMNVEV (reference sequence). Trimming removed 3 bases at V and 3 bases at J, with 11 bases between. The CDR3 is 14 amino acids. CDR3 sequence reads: CASSFQMGDTEAFF. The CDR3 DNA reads TGTGCCAGCAGTTTCCAGATGGGTGACACTGAAGCTTTCTTT.

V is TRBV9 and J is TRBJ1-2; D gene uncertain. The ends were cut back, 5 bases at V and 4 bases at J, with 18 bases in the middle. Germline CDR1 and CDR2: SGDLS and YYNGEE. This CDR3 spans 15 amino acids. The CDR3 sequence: CASSKLSGSPYGYTF. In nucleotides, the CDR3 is TGTGCCAGCAGTAAACTCAGCGGGTCCCCCTATGGCTACACCTTC.

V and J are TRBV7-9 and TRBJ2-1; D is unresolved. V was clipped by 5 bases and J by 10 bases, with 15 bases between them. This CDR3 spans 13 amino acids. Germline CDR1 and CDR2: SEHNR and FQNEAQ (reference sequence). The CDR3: CASSPIVQVEQFF. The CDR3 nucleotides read TGTGCCAGCAGCCCCATCGTGCAGGTCGAGCAGTTCTTC.

The CDR3 nucleotides read TGTGCCAGTAGTATCCGGGCCCCCCGGTTCAATGAGCAGTTCTTC. Translated, it gives CASSIRAPRFNEQFF. The chain recombines TRBV19 with TRBJ2-1, with D unclear. CDR1 is LNHDA and CDR2 is SQIVND in the germline V gene (reference sequence). CDR3 length: 15 residues. With 3 bases removed from V and 6 bases from J, the gap between germline ends came to 15 bases.

The chain's CDR3 is CAWRGPFLNTEAFF. The CDR3 DNA is TGTGCCTGGAGGGGGCCTTTTCTGAACACTGAAGCTTTCTTT. J is TRBJ1-1 and V is TRBV30, with a weak D call TRBD1 (5 bases). Per the germline V gene, CDR1 is GTSNPN and CDR2 is SVGIG (reference sequence). The CDR3 is 14 amino acids. The V and J ends lost 3 bases and 0 bases respectively, with 11 bases between them.

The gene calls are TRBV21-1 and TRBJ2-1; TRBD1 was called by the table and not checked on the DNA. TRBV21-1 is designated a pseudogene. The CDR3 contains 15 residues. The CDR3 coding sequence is TGTGCCAGCAGCGGGGGGACAGGGGAAGACAATGAGCAGTTCTTC. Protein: CASSGGTGEDNEQFF.

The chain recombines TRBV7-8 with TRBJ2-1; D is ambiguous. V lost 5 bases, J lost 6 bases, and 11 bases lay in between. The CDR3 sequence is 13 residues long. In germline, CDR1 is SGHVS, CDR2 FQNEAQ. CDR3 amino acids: CASSPVSVNEQFF. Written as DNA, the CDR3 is TGTGCCAGCAGCCCGGTCTCCGTCAATGAGCAGTTCTTC. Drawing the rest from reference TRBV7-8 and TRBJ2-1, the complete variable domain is GAGVSQSPRYKVAKRGQDVALRCDPISGHVSLFWYQQALGQGPEFLTYFQNEAQLDKSGLPSDRFFAERPEGSVSTLKIQRTQQEDSAVYLCASSPVSVNEQFFGPGTRLTVL.

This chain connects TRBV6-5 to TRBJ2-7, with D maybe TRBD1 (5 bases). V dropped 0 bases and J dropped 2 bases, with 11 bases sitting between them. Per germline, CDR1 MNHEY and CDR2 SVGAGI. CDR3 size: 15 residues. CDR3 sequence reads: CASSYSKGKAYEQYF. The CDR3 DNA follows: TGTGCCAGCAGTTACTCGAAGGGGAAGGCCTACGAGCAGTACTTC.

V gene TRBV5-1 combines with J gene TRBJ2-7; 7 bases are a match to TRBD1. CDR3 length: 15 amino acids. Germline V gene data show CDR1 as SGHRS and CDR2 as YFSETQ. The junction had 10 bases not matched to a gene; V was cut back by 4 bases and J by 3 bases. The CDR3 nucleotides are TGCGCCAGCAGCCGCTCGACAGGGAGTCTCTACGAGCAGTACTTC. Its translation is CASSRSTGSLYEQYF.

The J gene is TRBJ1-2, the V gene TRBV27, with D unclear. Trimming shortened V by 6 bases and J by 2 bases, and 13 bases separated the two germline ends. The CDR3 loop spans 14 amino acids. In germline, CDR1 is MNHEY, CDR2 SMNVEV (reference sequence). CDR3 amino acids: CASSPTAANYGYTF. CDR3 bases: TGTGCCAGCAGCCCCACCGCCGCGAACTATGGCTACACCTTC.

CDR3 nucleotides: TGTGCCATCAGTGAGGCGGACGGGAGAAGCTCCTACGAGCAGTACGTC. This encodes CAISEADGRSSYEQYV. This chain connects TRBV10-3 to TRBJ2-7, with D possibly matching TRBD2 (6 bases). Trimming removed 2 bases from V and 0 bases from J, with 14 bases in between. The V gene's germline CDR1 is ENHRY and CDR2 SYGVKD. The CDR3 totals 16 residues.

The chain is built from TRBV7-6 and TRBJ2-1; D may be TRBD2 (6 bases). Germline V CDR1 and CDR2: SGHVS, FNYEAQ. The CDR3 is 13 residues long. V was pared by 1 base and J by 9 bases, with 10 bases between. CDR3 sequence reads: CASSLGASVEQFF. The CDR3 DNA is TGTGCCAGCAGCTTAGGTGCTAGCGTTGAGCAGTTCTTC.

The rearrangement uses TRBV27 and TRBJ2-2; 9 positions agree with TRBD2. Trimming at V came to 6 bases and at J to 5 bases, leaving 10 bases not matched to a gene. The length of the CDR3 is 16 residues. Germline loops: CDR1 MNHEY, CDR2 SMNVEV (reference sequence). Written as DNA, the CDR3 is TGTGCCAGCAGCAGCCCAAGCGGGGGGTCAACCGGGGAGCTGTTTTTT. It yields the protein CASSSPSGGSTGELFF.